Listed here are 5 T cell receptor beta chains from one sample, sequenced in a study of metastatic and nonmetastatic thyroid tumors. Treatment of any kind had been given to no patient before thyroid surgery. TCRdb re-processed the PCR reads through MiXCR. The repertoire holds some 86,000 clones, with under 15% as singletons. The sequencing sample was made of tumor tissue. These receptors were collected from a female donor with papillary thyroid cancer or a benign thyroid nodule (not recorded which). Some clones in this sample may be carry-over from other donors' samples.

The chain carries TRBV6-1 and TRBJ2-5, with TRBD2 matching over 12 bases. Germline trimming cut 5 bases from V and 5 bases from J; bases unmatched to any gene: 3. The CDR3 runs 14 residues. Germline V gene lookup returns CDR1 MNHNS and CDR2 SASEGT. In DNA, the CDR3 is TGTGCCAGCAGTACCGGACTAGCGGGGGAGACCCAGTACTTC. Translation gives CASSTGLAGETQYF.

This clone was recorded many times. The rearrangement links TRBV2 to TRBJ1-1; D call uncertain. Germline assignment: CDR1 SNHLY and CDR2 FYNNEI. Trimming left V 3 bases short and J 2 bases short, with 4 bases between. The CDR3 covers 12 residues. This chain's CDR3 is CASSDRNTEAFF. CDR3 DNA: TGTGCCAGCAGTGACAGAAACACTGAAGCTTTCTTT.

This clone was seen only a few times. Being one base from a much bigger clone, this may be a read error. The chain links TRBV5-1 to TRBJ2-3; no reliable D call. Germline V CDR1 and CDR2: SGHRS, YFSETQ. CDR3 length: 14 amino acids. The CDR3 coding sequence is TGCGCCGGCAGCTTCTCGCCGAACACAGATACGCAGTATTTT. Translated, it gives CAGSFSPNTDTQYF.

This clone appeared a single time. The chain recombines TRBV7-2 with TRBJ2-7, with D possibly TRBD2 on 5 matching bases. CDR1 and CDR2 (germline): SGHTA, FQGNSA. The CDR3 extends over 15 amino acids. V shed 1 base and J shed 6 bases, with 16 bases lying between them. The CDR3 spells CASSLGGSLGSEQYF. The CDR3 nucleotides are TGTGCCAGCAGCTTAGGTGGGAGTTTAGGGTCCGAGCAGTACTTC.

On this clone itself: At one of its ends the junction is not consistent with the germline gene, which may arise from a read error. The rearrangement uses TRBV20-1 and TRBJ2-5, with TRBD2 matching 7 bases. The CDR3 sequence is 14 residues long. Germline CDR1 DFQATT, CDR2 SNEGSKA (reference sequence). The CDR3 nucleotides are TGCAGTGCTCGAGACCCGGGACTACAAGAGACCCAGTACTTC. This encodes CSARDPGLQETQYF.